These T cell receptor beta chains were read from a single sample in a study of glioma-infiltrating T cells after dendritic cell vaccination. TCRdb's table, derived via immunoSEQ multiplex PCR, lists solely in-frame clones and lacks some. The sample consists of tens of thousands of clones, 80% to 90% of them appearing once. The specimen was blood, collected after dendritic cell vaccination. Receptors originate from a human donor with glioblastoma. CDR3s include the opening cysteine and the closing phenylalanine or tryptophan. The D gene is left open where the match is weak. Some rows mark clone size as missing; the rest say once, few, many or name a class of expanded clone.

j_call v_call clone_size d_call cdr3_aa cdr3_nt
TRBJ2-2 TRBV5-1 . . CASEGTGGQSGELFF TGCGCCAGCGAAGGTACCGGGGGGCAAAGCGGGGAGCTGTTTTTT
TRBJ2-1 TRBV5-1 . TRBD2 CASSLDAAGDPSSYNEQFF TGCGCCAGCAGCTTGGATGCAGCGGGAGATCCCAGCTCCTACAATGAGCAGTTCTTC
TRBJ1-2 TRBV11-1 . TRBD1 CASSPGQGNYGYTF TGTGCCAGCAGCCCCGGACAGGGAAACTATGGCTACACCTTC
TRBJ2-1 TRBV6-1 . . CASGQAGGRVQFF TGTGCCAGCGGACAGGCGGGGGGCCGGGTGCAGTTCTTC
TRBJ2-3 TRBV7-9 . . CASSLGSVSDTQYF TGTGCCAGCAGCTTAGGTTCCGTCTCAGATACGCAGTATTTT
TRBJ2-3 TRBV19 . TRBD2 CASSARLAGAPDTQYF TGTGCCAGTAGTGCCCGACTAGCGGGGGCCCCCGATACGCAGTATTTT
TRBJ1-1 TRBV5-1 . . CASSSVGGNTEAFF TGCGCCAGCAGCTCCGTAGGAGGGAACACTGAAGCTTTCTTT
TRBJ1-5 TRBV7-9 . TRBD1 CASSLGTGGFKPQHF TGTGCCAGCAGCTTGGGGACAGGGGGTTTTAAGCCCCAGCATTTT
TRBJ1-1 TRBV21-1 . . CATPKGGSQNTEAFF TGTGCCACCCCCAAGGGGGGGTCGCAGAACACTGAAGCTTTCTTT
TRBJ2-6 TRBV19 few . CASSTRQLLTGANVLTF TGTGCCAGTAGTACCCGACAGCTACTAACTGGGGCCAACGTCCTGACTTTC
TRBJ2-6 TRBV5-1 . . CATDEGTGANVLTF TGCGCCACTGACGAGGGAACTGGGGCCAACGTCCTGACTTTC
TRBJ1-2 TRBV7-6 . TRBD1 CASSPRDSSIYGYTF TGTGCCAGCAGCCCCCGGGACAGTAGTATCTATGGCTACACCTTC
TRBJ2-7 TRBV4-1 . TRBD2 CASSRAGRNSYEQYF TGCGCCAGCAGCCGAGCGGGGAGAAATTCCTACGAGCAGTACTTC
TRBJ1-1 TRBV6-5 . . CASSYSVGGAAFF TGTGCCAGCAGTTACTCGGTGGGGGGGGCAGCTTTCTTT
TRBJ1-2 TRBV5-1 . . CASSLVAGLTGYTF TGCGCCAGCAGCTTAGTGGCGGGCTTGACTGGCTACACCTTC
TRBJ1-1 TRBV6-5 . . CASRVGNTEAFF TGTGCCAGCCGCGTTGGTAACACTGAAGCTTTCTTT
TRBJ2-5 TRBV5-1 . TRBD2 CASSPVAGVEETQYF TGCGCCAGCAGCCCCGTAGCGGGAGTAGAAGAGACCCAGTACTTC
TRBJ2-5 TRBV19 once . CASSIVRGWAQETQYF TGTGCCAGTAGTATAGTTCGGGGTTGGGCTCAGGAGACCCAGTACTTC
TRBJ2-3 TRBV4-1 . TRBD1 CASSQEGGFNPTDTQYF TGCGCCAGCAGCCAAGAAGGGGGCTTTAACCCCACAGATACGCAGTATTTT
TRBJ2-1 TRBV6-1 . . CASMIGGDNEQFF TGTGCCAGCATGATCGGGGGTGACAATGAGCAGTTCTTC
TRBJ2-7 TRBV4-2 . TRBD2 CASSQEGLAGLSYEQYF TGTGCCAGCAGCCAAGAGGGACTAGCGGGGTTGTCCTACGAGCAGTACTTC
TRBJ1-2 TRBV14 . . CASSRGTNYGYTF TGTGCCAGTAGCAGGGGCACCAACTATGGCTACACCTTC
TRBJ2-5 TRBV6-5 . TRBD1 CASSPRDGTAKQYF TGTGCCAGCAGTCCCAGGGACGGGACAGCTAAGCAGTACTTC
TRBJ2-3 TRBV5-1 . . CASSLEGGSTDTQYF TGCGCCAGCAGCTTGGAGGGGGGGAGCACAGATACGCAGTATTTT
TRBJ2-1 TRBV27 . TRBD2 CASSWTSGHYNEQFF TGTGCCAGCAGTTGGACTAGCGGGCATTACAATGAGCAGTTCTTC
TRBJ2-4 TRBV29-1 . . CSVEDPLGRVGNIQYF TGCAGCGTTGAAGATCCTTTAGGCAGGGTGGGTAACATTCAGTACTTC
TRBJ1-1 TRBV5-1 few TRBD1 CASSFDRVGGNTEAFF TGCGCCAGCAGCTTCGACAGGGTGGGGGGGAACACTGAAGCTTTCTTT
TRBJ1-4 TRBV18 few . CASSLLSSNGEKLFF TGTGCCAGCTCACTACTTTCCTCCAACGGTGAAAAACTGTTTTTT
TRBJ2-3 TRBV7-2 . TRBD2 CASSLGVRGLNTDTQYF TGTGCCAGCAGCTTAGGGGTTCGGGGACTAAACACAGATACGCAGTATTTT
TRBJ2-1 TRBV27 . TRBD2 CASSYLPRQTSGLGNEQFF TGTGCCAGCAGTTATCTGCCCCGACAAACTAGCGGACTGGGCAATGAGCAGTTCTTC
TRBJ2-1 TRBV7-9 . . CASSLVGGGEYNEQFF TGTGCCAGCAGCTTAGTCGGGGGTGGTGAGTACAATGAGCAGTTCTTC
TRBJ2-2 TRBV19 . TRBD1 CASSIGRDRNTGELFF TGTGCCAGTAGTATCGGCCGGGACAGAAACACCGGGGAGCTGTTTTTT
TRBJ1-2 TRBV5-1 . . CASQPGGVGPNGYTF TGCGCCAGCCAGCCCGGGGGTGTGGGCCCTAATGGCTACACCTTC
TRBJ2-3 TRBV2 . . CASSPSDTQYF TGTGCCAGCTCCCCTTCGGATACGCAGTATTTT
TRBJ1-2 TRBV25-1 . . CASNRGNYGYTF TGTGCCAGTAATCGGGGAAACTATGGCTACACCTTC
TRBJ2-1 TRBV12-5 few . CASGPGRSSYNEQFF TGTGCTAGTGGCCCGGGGAGGAGCTCCTACAATGAGCAGTTCTTC
TRBJ1-2 TRBV7-2 . . CASSSRLNYGYTF TGTGCCAGCAGCTCTCGACTGAACTATGGCTACACCTTC
TRBJ1-2 TRBV5-4 . . CASFEGIPGKTYGYTF TGTGCCAGCTTCGAGGGCATACCAGGAAAGACCTATGGCTACACCTTC
TRBJ1-2 TRBV5-1 . TRBD1 CASSLDVSGGGYTF TGCGCCAGCAGCTTGGATGTGTCAGGGGGTGGCTACACCTTC
TRBJ1-2 TRBV7-9 . TRBD1 CASSLVRDRALRYTF TGTGCCAGCAGCTTAGTAAGGGACAGAGCCCTCCGCTACACCTTC
TRBJ2-7 TRBV5-6 . TRBD2 CASSLGGTSGGLEQYF TGTGCCAGCAGCTTGGGCGGGACTAGCGGGGGGCTAGAGCAGTACTTC